One and the same sample provided the 11 T cell receptor beta chains below, sequenced in a study of cytomegalovirus exposure and HLA in healthy donors. PCR involved 60 Vbeta and 13 Jbeta primers. Profiled with immunoSEQ multiplex PCR; TCRdb holds only in-frame clones, not every one. The sample yields roughly 200,000 clones, approximately 81% seen once. The sample comprised PBMCs. These receptors were collected from a man aged 25-45 years in good health and CMV-seronegative.

The chain links TRBV7-8 to TRBJ1-5; 7 nucleotides align to TRBD1. The CDR3 extends over 18 amino acids. Germline V gene lookup returns CDR1 SGHVS and CDR2 FQNEAQ. The V segment lost 0 bases and the J segment 1 base; nucleotides outside the gene matches: 9. In DNA, the CDR3 is TGTGCCAGCAGCTTAGCCCGCGGGGTGACAGGGAGCAATCAGCCCCAGCATTTT. Residues: CASSLARGVTGSNQPQHF.

This clone was seen a handful of times. The chain couples TRBV27 to TRBJ2-7; 7 bases match TRBD1. With V trimmed by 7 bases and J by 4 bases, 13 bases remained unmatched. Germline CDR1 reads MNHEY; CDR2 reads SMNVEV (reference sequence). The CDR3 is 15 amino acids. As DNA, the CDR3 is TGTGCCAGCACCTCCCGGGCAGGGGGATGGTACGAGCAGTACTTC. This translates into CASTSRAGGWYEQYF.

The chain employs TRBV28 and TRBJ1-2; D is unresolved. There are 12 residues in the CDR3. V was shortened by 7 bases and J by 2 bases, with 8 bases between the two germline ends. Germline V gene sequence: CDR1 MDHEN, CDR2 SYDVKM. CDR3 residues: CASTYLNYGYTF. The CDR3 coding sequence is TGTGCCAGCACCTACCTAAACTATGGCTACACCTTC.

The chain joins TRBV9 to TRBJ1-2, with D unclear. Germline CDR1 is SGDLS and CDR2 is YYNGEE. Deletions cut 4 bases from V and 13 bases from J, with 17 bases between. This CDR3 comprises 12 residues. The CDR3 protein is CASSSLEFPFTF. Written as DNA, the CDR3 is TGTGCCAGCAGCTCTTTAGAGTTTCCCTTCACCTTC.

The chain has TRBV18 and TRBJ2-7; 9 nucleotides line up with TRBD1. With 3 bases clipped from V and 6 bases from J, the junction kept 9 bases outside the gene matches. The V gene's germline CDR1 is KGHSH and CDR2 LQKENI. The CDR3 is 15 residues long. CDR3 region: CASSPRDREAAEQYF. In DNA form, the CDR3 reads TGTGCCAGCTCACCCCGGGACAGGGAGGCAGCCGAGCAGTACTTC.

This clone was seen more than once but under ten times. The V and J genes are TRBV7-3 and TRBJ2-3, with 14 bases identical to TRBD2. Trimming at V came to 5 bases and at J to 5 bases, leaving 6 bases not matched to a gene. The length of the CDR3 is 16 residues. Germline V gene data show CDR1 as SGHTA and CDR2 as FQGTGA. The CDR3 DNA reads TGTGCCAGCAGCCAGACTAGCGGGGGGGCGATAGATACGCAGTATTTT. It yields the protein CASSQTSGGAIDTQYF.

The chain combines TRBV6-1 with TRBJ2-7, with 9 positions matching TRBD1. Germline loops: CDR1 MNHNS, CDR2 SASEGT. Losses at the gene ends were 4 bases for V and 4 bases for J; bases not matched to a gene: 11. This CDR3 region has 16 residues. CDR3 nucleotides: TGTGCCAGCAGTGCCCTCGGGACAGGGACCGTTTACGAGCAGTACTTC. Protein: CASSALGTGTVYEQYF.

The genes are TRBV5-1 and TRBJ1-2, with 8 bases matching TRBD1. Germline assignment: CDR1 SGHRS and CDR2 YFSETQ. The V and J ends lost 4 bases and 6 bases, in that order; junction bases with no gene match: 2. This CDR3 spans 12 amino acids. The CDR3 sequence: CASSKDRDGYTF. The CDR3 coding sequence is TGCGCCAGCAGCAAGGACAGGGATGGCTACACCTTC.

The chain joins TRBV7-9 to TRBJ2-7; D is possibly TRBD2 (5 bases). Trimming left V 3 bases short and J 6 bases short, with 18 bases between. Germline V gives CDR1 SEHNR, CDR2 FQNEAQ (reference sequence). The CDR3 extends over 15 amino acids. CDR3 protein: CASSFTPAERSEQYF. The CDR3 DNA follows: TGTGCCAGCAGCTTTACGCCGGCGGAGCGGAGCGAGCAGTACTTC.

The rearrangement links TRBV28 to TRBJ2-7; tentative D call: TRBD2 (6 bases). Trimming took off 5 bases at V and 4 bases at J, with 15 bases between the two ends. The CDR3 length is 14 residues. Germline lookup yields CDR1 MDHEN and CDR2 SYDVKM. DNA for the CDR3: TGTGCCAGCAGTCCCGGATTGGGGGGTTACGAGCAGTACTTC. This gives the protein CASSPGLGGYEQYF.

V gene TRBV6-1 combines with J gene TRBJ2-7, with TRBD1 identical over 10 bases. The J segment lost 4 bases and the V segment lost 4 bases, leaving 4 bases of the junction unmatched. CDR1 is MNHNS and CDR2 is SASEGT in the germline V gene. The CDR3 runs 14 residues. CDR3: CASSGRTGGYEQYF. The DNA of the CDR3 is TGTGCCAGCAGTGGAAGGACAGGGGGATACGAGCAGTACTTC.